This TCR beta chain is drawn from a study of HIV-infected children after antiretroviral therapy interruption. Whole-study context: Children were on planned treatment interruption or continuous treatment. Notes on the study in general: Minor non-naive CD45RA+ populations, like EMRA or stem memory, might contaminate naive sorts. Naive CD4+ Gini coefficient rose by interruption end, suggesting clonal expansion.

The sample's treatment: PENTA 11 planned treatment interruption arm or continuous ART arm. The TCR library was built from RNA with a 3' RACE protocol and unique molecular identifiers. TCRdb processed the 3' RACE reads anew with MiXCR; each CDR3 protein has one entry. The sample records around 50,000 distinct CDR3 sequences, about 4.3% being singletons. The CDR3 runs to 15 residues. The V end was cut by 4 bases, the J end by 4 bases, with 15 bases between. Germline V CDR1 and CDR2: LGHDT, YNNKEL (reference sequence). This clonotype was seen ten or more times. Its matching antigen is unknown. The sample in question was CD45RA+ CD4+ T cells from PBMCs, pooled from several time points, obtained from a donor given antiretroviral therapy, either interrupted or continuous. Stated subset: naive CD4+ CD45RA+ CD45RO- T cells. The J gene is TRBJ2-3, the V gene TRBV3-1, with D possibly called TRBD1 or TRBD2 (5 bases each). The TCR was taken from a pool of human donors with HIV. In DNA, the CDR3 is TGTGCCAGCAGCCGGTGGGTCGGGGACGCAGATACGCAGTATTTT. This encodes CASSRWVGDADTQYF.